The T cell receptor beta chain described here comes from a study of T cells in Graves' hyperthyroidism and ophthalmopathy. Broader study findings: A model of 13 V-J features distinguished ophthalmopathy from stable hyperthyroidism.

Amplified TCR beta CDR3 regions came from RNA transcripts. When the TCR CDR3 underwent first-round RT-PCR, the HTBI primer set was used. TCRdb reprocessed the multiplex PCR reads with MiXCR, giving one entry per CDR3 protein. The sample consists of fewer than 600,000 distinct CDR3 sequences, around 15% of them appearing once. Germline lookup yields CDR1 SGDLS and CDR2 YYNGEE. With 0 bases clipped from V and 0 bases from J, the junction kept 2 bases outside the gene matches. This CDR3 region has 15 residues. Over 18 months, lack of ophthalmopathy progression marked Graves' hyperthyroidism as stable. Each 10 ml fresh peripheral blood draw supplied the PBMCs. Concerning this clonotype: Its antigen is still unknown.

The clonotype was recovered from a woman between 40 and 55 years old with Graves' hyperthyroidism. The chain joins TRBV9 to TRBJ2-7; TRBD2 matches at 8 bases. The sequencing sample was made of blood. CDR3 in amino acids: CASSVGSGNSYEQYF. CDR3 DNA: TGTGCCAGCAGCGTAGGTAGCGGGAACTCCTACGAGCAGTACTTC. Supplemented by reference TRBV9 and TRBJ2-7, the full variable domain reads DSGVTQTPKHLITATGQRVTLRCSPRSGDLSVYWYQQSLDQGLQFLIQYYNGEERAKGNILERFSAQQFPDLHSELNLSSLELGDSALYFCASSVGSGNSYEQYFGPGTRLTVT.